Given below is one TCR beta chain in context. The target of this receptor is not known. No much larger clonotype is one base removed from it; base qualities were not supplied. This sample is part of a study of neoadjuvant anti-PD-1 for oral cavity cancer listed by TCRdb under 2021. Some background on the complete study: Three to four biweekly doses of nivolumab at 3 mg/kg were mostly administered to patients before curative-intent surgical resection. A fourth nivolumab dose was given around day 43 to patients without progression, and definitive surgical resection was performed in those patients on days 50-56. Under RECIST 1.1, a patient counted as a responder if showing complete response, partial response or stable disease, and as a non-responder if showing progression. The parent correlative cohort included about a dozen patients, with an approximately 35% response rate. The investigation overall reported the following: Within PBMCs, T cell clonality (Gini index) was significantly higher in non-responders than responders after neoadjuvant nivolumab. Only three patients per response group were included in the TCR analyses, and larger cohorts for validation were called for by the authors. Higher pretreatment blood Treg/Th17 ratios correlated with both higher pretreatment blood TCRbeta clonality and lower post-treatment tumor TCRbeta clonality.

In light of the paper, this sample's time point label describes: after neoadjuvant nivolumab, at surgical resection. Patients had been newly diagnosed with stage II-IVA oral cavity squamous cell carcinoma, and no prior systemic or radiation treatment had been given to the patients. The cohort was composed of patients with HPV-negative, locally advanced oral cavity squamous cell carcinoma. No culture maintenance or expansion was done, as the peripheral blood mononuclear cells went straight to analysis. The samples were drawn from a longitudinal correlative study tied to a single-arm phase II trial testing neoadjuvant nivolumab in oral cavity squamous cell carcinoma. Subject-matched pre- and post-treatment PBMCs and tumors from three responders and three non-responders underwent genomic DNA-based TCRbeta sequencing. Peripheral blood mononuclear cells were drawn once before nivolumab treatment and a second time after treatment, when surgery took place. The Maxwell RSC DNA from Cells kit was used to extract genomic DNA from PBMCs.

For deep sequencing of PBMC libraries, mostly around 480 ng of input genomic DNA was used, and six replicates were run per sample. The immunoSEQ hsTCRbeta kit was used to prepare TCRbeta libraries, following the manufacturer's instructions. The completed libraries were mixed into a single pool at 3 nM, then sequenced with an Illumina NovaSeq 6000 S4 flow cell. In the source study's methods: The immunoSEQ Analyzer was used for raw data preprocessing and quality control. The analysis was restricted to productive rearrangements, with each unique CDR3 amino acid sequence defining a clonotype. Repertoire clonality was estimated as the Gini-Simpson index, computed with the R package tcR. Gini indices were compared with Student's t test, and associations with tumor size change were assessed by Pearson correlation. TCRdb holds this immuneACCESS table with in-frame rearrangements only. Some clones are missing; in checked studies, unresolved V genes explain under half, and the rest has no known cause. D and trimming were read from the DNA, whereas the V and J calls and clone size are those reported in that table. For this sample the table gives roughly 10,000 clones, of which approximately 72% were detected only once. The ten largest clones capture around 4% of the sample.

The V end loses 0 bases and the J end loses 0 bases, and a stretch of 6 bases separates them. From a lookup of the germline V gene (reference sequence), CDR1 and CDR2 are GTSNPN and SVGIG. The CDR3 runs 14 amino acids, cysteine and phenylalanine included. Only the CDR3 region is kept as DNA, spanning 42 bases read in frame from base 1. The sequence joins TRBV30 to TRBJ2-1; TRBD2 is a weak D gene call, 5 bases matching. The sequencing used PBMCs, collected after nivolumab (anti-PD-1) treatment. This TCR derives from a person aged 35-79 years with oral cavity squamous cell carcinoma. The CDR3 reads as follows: CAWSVGSSYNEQFF. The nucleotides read TGTGCCTGGAGTGTAGGGAGCTCCTACAATGAGCAGTTCTTC.